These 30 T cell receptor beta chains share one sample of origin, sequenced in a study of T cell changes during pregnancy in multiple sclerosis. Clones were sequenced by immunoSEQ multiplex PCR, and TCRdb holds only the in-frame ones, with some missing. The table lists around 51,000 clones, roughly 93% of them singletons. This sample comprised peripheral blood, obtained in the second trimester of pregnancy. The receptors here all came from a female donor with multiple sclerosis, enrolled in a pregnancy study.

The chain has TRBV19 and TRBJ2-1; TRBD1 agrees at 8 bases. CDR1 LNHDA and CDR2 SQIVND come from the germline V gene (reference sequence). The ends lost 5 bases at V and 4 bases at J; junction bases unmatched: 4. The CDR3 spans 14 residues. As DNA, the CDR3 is TGTGCCAGTAGTTCGGGACAGGCGTACAATGAGCAGTTCTTC. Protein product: CASSSGQAYNEQFF. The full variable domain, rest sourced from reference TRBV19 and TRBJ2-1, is DGGITQSPKYLFRKEGQNVTLSCEQNLNHDAMYWYRQDPGQGLRLIYYSQIVNDFQKGDIAEGYSVSREKKESFPLTVTSAQKNPTAFYLCASSSGQAYNEQFFGPGTRLTVL.

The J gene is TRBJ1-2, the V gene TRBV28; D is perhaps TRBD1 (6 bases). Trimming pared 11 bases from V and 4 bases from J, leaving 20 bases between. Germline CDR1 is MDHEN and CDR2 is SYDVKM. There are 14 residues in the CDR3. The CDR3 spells CASAPPGTPYGYTF. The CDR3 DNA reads TGTGCCTCCGCTCCTCCAGGGACACCCTATGGCTACACCTTC.

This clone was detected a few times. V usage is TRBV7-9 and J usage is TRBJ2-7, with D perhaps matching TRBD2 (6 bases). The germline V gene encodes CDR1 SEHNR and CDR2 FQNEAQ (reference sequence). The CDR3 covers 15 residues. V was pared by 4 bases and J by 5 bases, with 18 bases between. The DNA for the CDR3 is TGTGCCAGCAGCTCCCCTCGGGGGATCGGCGACGAGCAGTACTTC. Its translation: CASSSPRGIGDEQYF. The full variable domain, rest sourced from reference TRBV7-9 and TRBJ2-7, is DTGVSQNPRHKITKRGQNVTFRCDPISEHNRLYWYRQTLGQGPEFLTYFQNEAQLEKSRLLSDRFSAERPKGSFSTLEIQRTEQGDSAMYLCASSSPRGIGDEQYFGPGTRLTVT.

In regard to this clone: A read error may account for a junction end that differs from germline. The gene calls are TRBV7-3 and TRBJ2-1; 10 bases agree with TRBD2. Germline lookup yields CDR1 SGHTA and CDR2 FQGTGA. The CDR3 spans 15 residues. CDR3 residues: CASSLTPGLANEQFF. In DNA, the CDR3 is TGTGCCAGCAGCCTAACTCCGGGACTAGCGAATGAGCAGTTCTTC.

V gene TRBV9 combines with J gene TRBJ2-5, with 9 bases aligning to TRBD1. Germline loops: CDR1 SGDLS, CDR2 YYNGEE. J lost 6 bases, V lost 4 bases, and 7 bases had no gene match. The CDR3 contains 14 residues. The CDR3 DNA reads TGTGCCAGCAGCCCGGGACAGGGTGGGCAGACCCAGTACTTC. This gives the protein CASSPGQGGQTQYF.

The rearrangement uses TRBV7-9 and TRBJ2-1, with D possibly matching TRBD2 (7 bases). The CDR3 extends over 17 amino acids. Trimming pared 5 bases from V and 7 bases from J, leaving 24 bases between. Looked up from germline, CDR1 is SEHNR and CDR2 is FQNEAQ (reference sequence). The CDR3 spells CASSPSPAGASSNEQFF. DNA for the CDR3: TGTGCCAGCAGCCCCTCCCCGGCGGGGGCGAGTTCTAATGAGCAGTTCTTC.

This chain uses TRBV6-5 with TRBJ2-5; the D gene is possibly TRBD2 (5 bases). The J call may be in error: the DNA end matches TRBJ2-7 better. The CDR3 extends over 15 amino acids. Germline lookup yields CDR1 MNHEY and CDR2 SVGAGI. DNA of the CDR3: TGTGCCAGCAGTTACGGTAGCGCCATTACCTACGAGCAGTACTTC. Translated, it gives CASSYGSAITYEQYF.

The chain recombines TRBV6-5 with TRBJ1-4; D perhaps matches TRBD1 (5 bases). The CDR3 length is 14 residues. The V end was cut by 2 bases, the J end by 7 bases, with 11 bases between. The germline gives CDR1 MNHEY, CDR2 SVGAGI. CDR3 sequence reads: CASSYGGKGEKLFF. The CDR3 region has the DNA TGTGCCAGCAGTTACGGGGGGAAGGGTGAAAAACTGTTTTTT.

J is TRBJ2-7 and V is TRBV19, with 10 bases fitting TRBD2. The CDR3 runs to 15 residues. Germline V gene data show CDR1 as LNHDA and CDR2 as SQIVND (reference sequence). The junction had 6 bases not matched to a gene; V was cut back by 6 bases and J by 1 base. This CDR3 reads CASSNSGRSSYEQYF. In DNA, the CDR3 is TGTGCCAGTAGCAATAGCGGGAGGTCTTCCTACGAGCAGTACTTC.

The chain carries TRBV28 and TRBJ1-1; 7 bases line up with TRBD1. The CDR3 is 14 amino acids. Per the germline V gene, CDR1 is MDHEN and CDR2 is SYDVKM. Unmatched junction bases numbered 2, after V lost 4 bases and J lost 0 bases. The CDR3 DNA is TGTGCCAGCAGTTGGGGACAGATGAACACTGAAGCTTTCTTT. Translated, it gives CASSWGQMNTEAFF.

CDR3 in DNA: TGTGCCAGCAGTTCAACTCGACAGGGGGGGTCCTACGAGCAGTACTTC. Residues: CASSSTRQGGSYEQYF. V gene TRBV28 combines with J gene TRBJ2-7; TRBD1 matches at 9 bases. This CDR3 contains 16 residues. Germline trimming cut 4 bases from V and 1 base from J; bases unmatched to any gene: 8. The germline CDR1 and CDR2 sequences are MDHEN and SYDVKM.

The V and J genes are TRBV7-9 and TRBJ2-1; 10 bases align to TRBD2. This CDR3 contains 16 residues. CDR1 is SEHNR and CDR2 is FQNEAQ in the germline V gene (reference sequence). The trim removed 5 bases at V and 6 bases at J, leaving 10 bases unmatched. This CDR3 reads CASSPPASGRPNEQFF. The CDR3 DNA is TGTGCCAGCAGCCCCCCGGCTAGCGGGAGACCCAATGAGCAGTTCTTC. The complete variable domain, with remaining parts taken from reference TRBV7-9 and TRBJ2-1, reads DTGVSQNPRHKITKRGQNVTFRCDPISEHNRLYWYRQTLGQGPEFLTYFQNEAQLEKSRLLSDRFSAERPKGSFSTLEIQRTEQGDSAMYLCASSPPASGRPNEQFFGPGTRLTVL.

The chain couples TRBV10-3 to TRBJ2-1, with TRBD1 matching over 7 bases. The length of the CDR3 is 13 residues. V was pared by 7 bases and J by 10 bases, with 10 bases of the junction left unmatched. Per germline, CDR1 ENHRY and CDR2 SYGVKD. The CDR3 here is CAIKLELGQEQFF. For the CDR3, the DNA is TGTGCCATCAAACTGGAGTTGGGACAGGAGCAGTTCTTC.

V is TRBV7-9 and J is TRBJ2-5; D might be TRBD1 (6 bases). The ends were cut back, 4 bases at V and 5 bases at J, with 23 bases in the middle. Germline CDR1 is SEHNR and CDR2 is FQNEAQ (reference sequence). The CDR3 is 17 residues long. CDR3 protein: CASSYDRSLTWRETQYF. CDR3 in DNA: TGTGCCAGCAGCTATGACAGGAGCCTGACTTGGAGGGAGACCCAGTACTTC.

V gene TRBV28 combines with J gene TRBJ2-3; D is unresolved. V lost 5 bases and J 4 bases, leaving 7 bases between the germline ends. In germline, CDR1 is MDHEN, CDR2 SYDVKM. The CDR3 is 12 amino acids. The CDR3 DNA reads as TGTGCCAGCAGTCTCCCCCCAGATACGCAGTATTTT. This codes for CASSLPPDTQYF.

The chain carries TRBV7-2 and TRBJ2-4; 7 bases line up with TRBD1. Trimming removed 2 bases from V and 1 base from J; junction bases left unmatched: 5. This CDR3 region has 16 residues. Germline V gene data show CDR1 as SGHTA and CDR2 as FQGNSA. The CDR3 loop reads CASSLSPTGAKNIQYF. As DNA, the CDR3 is TGTGCCAGCAGCTTATCTCCGACAGGGGCCAAAAACATTCAGTACTTC. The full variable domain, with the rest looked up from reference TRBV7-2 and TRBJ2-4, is GAGVSQSPSNKVTEKGKDVELRCDPISGHTALYWYRQSLGQGLEFLIYFQGNSAPDKSGLPSDRFSAERTGGSVSTLTIQRTQQEDSAVYLCASSLSPTGAKNIQYFGAGTRLSVL.

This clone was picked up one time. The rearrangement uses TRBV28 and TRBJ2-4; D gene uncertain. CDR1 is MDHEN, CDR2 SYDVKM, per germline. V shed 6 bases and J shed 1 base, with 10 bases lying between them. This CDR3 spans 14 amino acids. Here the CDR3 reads CASSSVLAKNIQYF. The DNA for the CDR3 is TGTGCCAGCAGCTCAGTGTTGGCCAAAAACATTCAGTACTTC.

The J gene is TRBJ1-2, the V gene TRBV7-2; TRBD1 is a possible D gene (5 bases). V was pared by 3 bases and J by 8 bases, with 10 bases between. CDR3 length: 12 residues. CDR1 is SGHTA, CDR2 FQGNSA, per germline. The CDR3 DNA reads TGTGCCAGCAGCTTGGAAGGGGTCGGCTACACCTTC. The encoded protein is CASSLEGVGYTF.

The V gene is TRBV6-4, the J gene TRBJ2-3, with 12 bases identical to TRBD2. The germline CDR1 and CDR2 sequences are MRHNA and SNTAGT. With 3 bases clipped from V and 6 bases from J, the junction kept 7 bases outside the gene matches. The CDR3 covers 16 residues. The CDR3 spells CASSETSGSRGDTQYF. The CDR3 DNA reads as TGTGCCAGCAGTGAGACTAGCGGGAGTCGCGGGGATACGCAGTATTTT.

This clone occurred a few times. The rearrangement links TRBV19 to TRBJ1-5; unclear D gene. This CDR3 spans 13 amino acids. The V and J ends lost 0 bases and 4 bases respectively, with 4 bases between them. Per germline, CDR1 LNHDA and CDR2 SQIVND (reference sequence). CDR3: CASSIETNQPQHF. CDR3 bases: TGTGCCAGTAGTATAGAAACTAATCAGCCCCAGCATTTT.

In DNA, the CDR3 is TGTGCCAGCAGCTTAGGGAGGGCTGAAGCTTTCTTT. Protein sequence: CASSLGRAEAFF. The genes are TRBV7-9 and TRBJ1-1; D is unresolved. Germline assignment: CDR1 SEHNR and CDR2 FQNEAQ (reference sequence). V lost 1 base to trimming and J lost 6 bases, with 6 bases between them. The CDR3 spans 12 residues.

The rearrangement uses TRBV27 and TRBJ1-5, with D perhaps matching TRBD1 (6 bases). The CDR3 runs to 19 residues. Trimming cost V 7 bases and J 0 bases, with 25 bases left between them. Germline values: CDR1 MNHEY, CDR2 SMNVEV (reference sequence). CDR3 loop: CASTITGPGPYYSNQPQHF. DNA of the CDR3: TGTGCCAGCACCATTACAGGGCCAGGTCCCTACTATAGCAATCAGCCCCAGCATTTT.

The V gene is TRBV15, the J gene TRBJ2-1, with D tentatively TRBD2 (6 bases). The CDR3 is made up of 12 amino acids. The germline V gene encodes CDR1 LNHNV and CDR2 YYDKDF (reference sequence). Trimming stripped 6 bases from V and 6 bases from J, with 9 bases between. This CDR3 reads CATRGGTNEQFF. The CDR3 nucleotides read TGTGCCACCAGGGGGGGTACCAATGAGCAGTTCTTC.

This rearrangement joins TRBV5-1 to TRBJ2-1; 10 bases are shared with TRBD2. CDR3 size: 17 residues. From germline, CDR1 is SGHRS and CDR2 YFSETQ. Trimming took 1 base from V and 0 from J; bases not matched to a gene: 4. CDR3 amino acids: CASSLIASGSSYNEQFF. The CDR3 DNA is TGCGCCAGCAGCTTGATCGCTAGCGGGAGCTCCTACAATGAGCAGTTCTTC.

CDR3 DNA sequence: TGTGCCAGCAGTGGACGGGGGACCAGCTCCTACGAGCAGTACTTC. It specifies CASSGRGTSSYEQYF. The gene calls are TRBV5-4 and TRBJ2-7; TRBD2 is a possible D gene (6 bases). Germline assignment: CDR1 SGHNT and CDR2 YYREEE (reference sequence). V lost 5 bases to trimming and J lost 0 bases, with 15 bases between them. CDR3 length equals 15 residues.

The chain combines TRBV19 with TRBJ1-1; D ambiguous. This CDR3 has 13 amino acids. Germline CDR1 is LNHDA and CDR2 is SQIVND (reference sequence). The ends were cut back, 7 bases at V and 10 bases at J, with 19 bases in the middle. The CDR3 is CASTPPATLPAFF. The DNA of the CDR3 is TGTGCCAGTACCCCCCCGGCGACTTTACCAGCTTTCTTT. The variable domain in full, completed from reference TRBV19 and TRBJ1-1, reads DGGITQSPKYLFRKEGQNVTLSCEQNLNHDAMYWYRQDPGQGLRLIYYSQIVNDFQKGDIAEGYSVSREKKESFPLTVTSAQKNPTAFYLCASTPPATLPAFFGQGTRLTVV.

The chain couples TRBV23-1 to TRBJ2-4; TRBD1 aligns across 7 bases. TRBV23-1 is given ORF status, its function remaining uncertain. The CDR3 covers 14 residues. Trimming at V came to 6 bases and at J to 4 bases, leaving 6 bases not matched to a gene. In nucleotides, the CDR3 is TGCGCCAGCAGATTTAGGGACAGAAAAAACATTCAGTACTTC. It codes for CASRFRDRKNIQYF.

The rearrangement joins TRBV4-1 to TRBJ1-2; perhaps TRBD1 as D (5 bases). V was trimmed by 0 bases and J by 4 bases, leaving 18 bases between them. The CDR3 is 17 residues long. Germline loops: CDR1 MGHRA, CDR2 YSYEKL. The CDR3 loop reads CASSQDGSGQVGYGYTF. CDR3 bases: TGCGCCAGCAGCCAAGATGGGTCAGGGCAGGTCGGCTATGGCTACACCTTC.

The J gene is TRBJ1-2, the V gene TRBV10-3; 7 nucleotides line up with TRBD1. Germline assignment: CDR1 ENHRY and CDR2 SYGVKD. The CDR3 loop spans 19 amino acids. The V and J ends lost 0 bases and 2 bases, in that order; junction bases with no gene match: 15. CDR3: CAISESMRGRILRNYGYTF. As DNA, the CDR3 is TGTGCCATCAGTGAGTCGATGAGGGGGCGAATACTCCGAAACTATGGCTACACCTTC.

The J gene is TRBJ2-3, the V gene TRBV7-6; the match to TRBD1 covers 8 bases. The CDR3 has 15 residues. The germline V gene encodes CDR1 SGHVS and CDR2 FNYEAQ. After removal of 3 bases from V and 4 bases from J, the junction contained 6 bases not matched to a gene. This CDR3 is CASSFGTGFADTQYF. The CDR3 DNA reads TGTGCCAGCAGCTTTGGGACAGGATTTGCAGATACGCAGTATTTT.